A single sample gave rise to the 32 T cell receptor beta chains below, sequenced in a study of T cells in Graves' hyperthyroidism and ophthalmopathy (dated by TCRdb to about 2019). The method was multiplex PCR. The reads were generated on an Illumina HiSeq 2000. TCR beta CDR3 regions were amplified from RNA transcripts. For the first round of RT-PCR on the TCR CDR3, the HTBI primer set was used together with the Qiagen OneStep RT-PCR kit. The public reads were quality trimmed at Q25 with fastp and then assembled into clones with MiXCR by TCRdb, keeping productive beta chains. One record per CDR3 amino acid sequence lists the most common genes and DNA. For this sample the table gives 300,000 to 350,000 distinct CDR3 sequences, of which 15% to 20% were detected only once. In total, the top ten clones hold under 55% of the sample. The source material was blood. These receptors came from a woman aged 50 to 65 with Graves' hyperthyroidism.

The table lists this clonotype with many counts. The rearrangement uses TRBV2 and TRBJ1-1; the D is unclear. Trimming pared 8 bases from V and 5 bases from J, leaving 6 bases between. Germline CDR1 reads SNHLY; CDR2 reads FYNNEI. The CDR3 covers 10 residues. Here the CDR3 DNA reads TGTGCCAGCTTTATGACTGAAGCTTTCTTT. Its translation is CASFMTEAFF. The full variable domain, with the rest looked up from reference TRBV2 and TRBJ1-1, is EPEVTQTPSHQVTQMGQEVILRCVPISNHLYFYWYRQILGQKVEFLVSFYNNEISEKSEIFDDQFSVERPDGSNFTLKIRSTKLEDSAMYFCASFMTEAFFGQGTRLTVV.

This rearrangement joins TRBV29-1 to TRBJ1-1, with 7 bases identical to TRBD1. The CDR3 spans 11 residues. Trimming cost V 3 bases and J 7 bases; bases outside gene matches: 2. Germline-derived CDR1 and CDR2 are SQVTM and ANQGSEA. The CDR3 DNA follows: TGCAGCGTTGACCGGGACAGTGAAGCTTTCTTT. As protein: CSVDRDSEAFF.

The genes are TRBV5-8 and TRBJ2-5; 7 bases match TRBD1. This CDR3 is built from 15 residues. V was pared by 3 bases and J by 5 bases, with 10 bases of the junction left unmatched. Germline values: CDR1 SGHTS, CDR2 YDEGEE. The CDR3 DNA is TGTGCCAGCAGCTCGGGACAGACGTTCGGGGAGACCCAGTACTTC. Amino acids: CASSSGQTFGETQYF.

This clonotype has a count of ten or more. V usage is TRBV20-1 and J usage is TRBJ1-5, with 9 positions matching TRBD1. V gave up 3 bases and J gave up 7 bases; unmatched junction bases: 7. This CDR3 is 14 amino acids long. Germline V gene data show CDR1 as DFQATT and CDR2 as SNEGSKA (reference sequence). In nucleotides, the CDR3 is TGCAGTGCTAGGAAGGGACAGGGAGACCAGCCCCAGCATTTT. It translates to CSARKGQGDQPQHF.

The chain links TRBV18 to TRBJ1-1, with no clear D. CDR1 is KGHSH and CDR2 is LQKENI in the germline V gene. This CDR3 spans 17 amino acids. The V and J ends lost 2 bases and 2 bases respectively, with 18 bases between them. The CDR3 DNA reads TGTGCCAGCTCACCAAGCCAGGTGGACCCGCGTAACACTGAAGCTTTCTTT. This codes for CASSPSQVDPRNTEAFF.

This clonotype was detected many times. The chain is built from TRBV3-1 and TRBJ2-3; 9 positions agree with TRBD2. The CDR3 sequence is 13 residues long. Trimming removed 4 bases from V and 5 bases from J; junction bases left unmatched: 1. Germline CDR1 is LGHDT and CDR2 is YNNKEL (reference sequence). The CDR3 here is CASSRRGGDTQYF. The DNA for the CDR3 is TGTGCCAGCAGCCGGCGGGGGGGAGATACGCAGTATTTT.

This chain uses TRBV6-1 with TRBJ2-1; weak D call: TRBD1 (7 bases). CDR3 length: 17 residues. V lost 6 bases, J lost 0 bases, and 18 bases lay in between. Germline assignment: CDR1 MNHNS and CDR2 SASEGT. The CDR3 DNA reads TGTGCCAGCAGCCAGATTCCAGGGGGAGGCTCCTACAATGAGCAGTTCTTC. It is translated as CASSQIPGGGSYNEQFF.

There are a few counts of this clonotype. The chain couples TRBV6-2 or TRBV6-3 to TRBJ2-1; TRBD2 matches at 7 bases. After removal of 5 bases from V and 10 bases from J, the junction contained 8 bases not matched to a gene. CDR1 MNHEY and CDR2 SVGEGT come from the germline V gene. The CDR3 is made up of 13 amino acids. CDR3 sequence reads: CASSATSTREQFF. DNA of the CDR3: TGTGCCAGCAGTGCGACTAGCACGAGGGAGCAGTTCTTC.

This clonotype was counted at least ten times. The chain recombines TRBV30 with TRBJ2-7, with D uncertain. The CDR3 covers 14 residues. V lost 0 bases and J 2 bases, leaving 11 bases between the germline ends. CDR1 and CDR2 from the germline V gene are GTSNPN and SVGIG (reference sequence). This chain's CDR3 is CAWSVGWTTYEQYF. In DNA form, the CDR3 reads TGTGCCTGGAGTGTAGGGTGGACCACCTACGAGCAGTACTTC.

This clonotype occurred many times. J is TRBJ2-2 and V is TRBV15; weak D call: TRBD1 (6 bases). Trimming took off 0 bases at V and 5 bases at J, with 10 bases between the two ends. Germline loops: CDR1 LNHNV, CDR2 YYDKDF (reference sequence). The CDR3 covers 15 residues. The CDR3 region has the DNA TGTGCCACCAGCAGAGAGGGGGCACGAACCGGGGAGCTGTTTTTT. Protein sequence: CATSREGARTGELFF.

The chain uses TRBV6-1 and TRBJ1-5, with no clear D. There are 16 residues in the CDR3. Trimming cost V 1 base and J 7 bases, with 17 bases left between them. Germline V gives CDR1 MNHNS, CDR2 SASEGT. CDR3 residues: CASSEEGAGSRQPQHF. In DNA, the CDR3 is TGTGCCAGCAGTGAAGAGGGAGCAGGTTCGAGGCAGCCCCAGCATTTT.

The chain employs TRBV11-2 and TRBJ2-2; the D gene is possibly TRBD1 (6 bases). The CDR3 is 17 amino acids. Germline V lookup: CDR1 SGHAT, CDR2 FQNNGV. V lost 5 bases, J lost 1 base, and 17 bases lay in between. In nucleotides, the CDR3 is TGTGCCAGCAGCCCGGACAGACTAAAACGGAACACCGGGGAGCTGTTTTTT. As protein: CASSPDRLKRNTGELFF.

This clonotype has at least ten counts. V gene TRBV6-6 combines with J gene TRBJ2-3, with 8 bases identical to TRBD2. V gave up 0 bases and J gave up 1 base; unmatched junction bases: 6. Germline-derived CDR1 and CDR2 are MNHNY and SVGAGI (reference sequence). This CDR3 region has 17 residues. CDR3 coding DNA: TGTGCCAGCAGTTACTCGACGATGACTAGCGGCACAGATACGCAGTATTTT. Its protein is CASSYSTMTSGTDTQYF.

The V call is TRBV2, the J call TRBJ2-3; the match to TRBD1 covers 7 bases. CDR3 length: 17 amino acids. Germline lookup yields CDR1 SNHLY and CDR2 FYNNEI. J gave up 4 bases and V 6 bases, and 16 bases lay outside the gene matches. The CDR3 is CASSMTTASTGADTQYF. CDR3 DNA sequence: TGTGCCAGCAGCATGACCACGGCATCCACAGGGGCAGATACGCAGTATTTT.

This clonotype turned up a few times. The chain has TRBV2 and TRBJ2-5; TRBD2 matches 8 bases. The CDR3 contains 15 residues. Germline loops: CDR1 SNHLY, CDR2 FYNNEI. V shed 7 bases and J 4 bases; nucleotides not matched to a gene: 11. CDR3 residues: CASKKAGVDLETQYF. CDR3 nucleotide sequence: TGTGCCAGCAAGAAAGCGGGAGTAGATCTAGAGACCCAGTACTTC.

At least ten counts were recorded for this clonotype. The rearrangement links TRBV20-1 to TRBJ2-1; perhaps TRBD2 as D (6 bases). Looked up from germline, CDR1 is DFQATT and CDR2 is SNEGSKA (reference sequence). The V end lost 0 bases, the J end lost 8 bases, and 17 bases lay between the germline ends. This CDR3 contains 15 residues. CDR3 amino acids: CSAREGRTIADEQFF. The CDR3 DNA is TGCAGTGCTAGAGAAGGCCGGACTATCGCGGATGAGCAGTTCTTC.

The chain has TRBV3-1 and TRBJ2-1; 8 bases fit TRBD2. Germline V gives CDR1 LGHDT, CDR2 YNNKEL (reference sequence). Germline trimming cut 0 bases from V and 6 bases from J; bases unmatched to any gene: 13. CDR3 length: 18 residues. CDR3 coding DNA: TGTGCCAGCAGCCAAGATCTTAGCGGGGAGGTCCGAGTCAATGAGCAGTTCTTC. This codes for CASSQDLSGEVRVNEQFF.

This clonotype has a handful of counts. This chain connects TRBV3-1 to TRBJ1-6; no definite D call. Trimming removed 4 bases from V and 8 bases from J, with 9 bases in between. This CDR3 contains 13 residues. Germline CDR1 LGHDT, CDR2 YNNKEL (reference sequence). CDR3 sequence: CASSRALDSPLHF. The DNA for the CDR3 is TGTGCCAGCAGCCGGGCCTTGGATTCACCCCTCCACTTT.

This chain connects TRBV15 to TRBJ1-3; 7 bases are shared with TRBD1. In germline, CDR1 is LNHNV, CDR2 YYDKDF (reference sequence). CDR3 length: 16 amino acids. V shed 5 bases and J 0 bases; nucleotides not matched to a gene: 7. Here the CDR3 reads CATSRQGASSGNTIYF. The CDR3, as DNA: TGTGCCACCAGCCGACAGGGCGCTAGCTCTGGAAACACCATATATTTT.

The chain combines TRBV2 with TRBJ1-6; D unresolved. CDR1 is SNHLY, CDR2 FYNNEI, per germline. The CDR3 length is 15 residues. V was clipped by 0 bases and J by 9 bases, with 12 bases between them. In nucleotides, the CDR3 is TGTGCCAGCAGTGAAGCGACGACACGGTTTTCACCCCTCCACTTT. The encoded protein is CASSEATTRFSPLHF.

With regard to this clonotype: Possible read error: a much larger clone is one base away. This is likely a read error, given that the CDR3 carries no conserved phenylalanine or tryptophan at its end. This chain connects TRBV12-3 or TRBV12-4 to TRBJ1-2; TRBD1 aligns across 11 bases. V shed 3 bases and J 6 bases; nucleotides not matched to a gene: 3. This CDR3 has 14 residues. The CDR3 nucleotides read TGTGCCAGCAGTTTCGGACAGGGGGCAGATGGCTACACCCTC. Amino acid sequence: CASSFGQGADGYTL.

This clonotype was seen repeatedly, ten times or more. This chain joins TRBV18 and TRBJ2-1; 8 nucleotides match TRBD1. The CDR3 sequence is 14 residues long. Germline CDR1 is KGHSH and CDR2 is LQKENI. The V and J ends lost 6 bases and 5 bases, in that order; junction bases with no gene match: 6. The CDR3 protein is CASSDRGIHNEQFF. Written as DNA, the CDR3 is TGTGCCAGCTCTGACAGGGGTATTCACAATGAGCAGTTCTTC.

A few counts support this clonotype. Its ends do not fully match the called genes, so a read error is possible. This chain joins TRBV28 and TRBJ1-6; D is ambiguous. The germline V gene has CDR1 MDHEN and CDR2 SYDVKM. The CDR3 length is 13 residues. The CDR3 is CTSRSPRGSPLHF. In DNA, the CDR3 is TGTACCAGCAGGTCTCCAAGAGGGTCACCCCTCCACTTT.

The table lists this clonotype with many counts. CDR3 bases: TGTGCCAGCAGTCAAGGGGGTTCGTACGAGCAGTACGTC. The encoded protein is CASSQGGSYEQYV. The chain carries TRBV12-3 or TRBV12-4 and TRBJ2-7; perhaps TRBD1 as D (6 bases). Trimming cost V 5 bases and J 4 bases, with 12 bases left between them. This CDR3 region has 13 residues.

The chain is built from TRBV20-1 and TRBJ1-6; D is unresolved. CDR3 size: 13 residues. Germline loops: CDR1 DFQATT, CDR2 SNEGSKA (reference sequence). Trimming removed 5 bases from V and 7 bases from J, with 12 bases in between. CDR3 region: CSALEGMNSPLHF. Written as DNA, the CDR3 is TGCAGTGCTTTGGAGGGAATGAATTCACCCCTCCACTTT.

The chain is built from TRBV6-2 or TRBV6-3 and TRBJ2-7; 11 bases fit TRBD1. The trim removed 6 bases at V and 4 bases at J, leaving 5 bases unmatched. Germline V gives CDR1 MNHEY, CDR2 SVGEGT. CDR3 size: 14 residues. The CDR3 here is CASSRGTGGYEQYF. The CDR3, as DNA: TGTGCCAGCAGCAGAGGGACAGGGGGGTACGAGCAGTACTTC.

J is TRBJ2-3 and V is TRBV5-8, with D unclear. The germline CDR1 and CDR2 sequences are SGHTS and YDEGEE. The CDR3 spans 14 residues. V was shortened by 4 bases and J by 2 bases, with 11 bases between the two germline ends. The chain's CDR3 is CASSRPLSTDTQYF. For the CDR3, the DNA is TGTGCCAGCAGCCGACCACTTTCCACAGATACGCAGTATTTT.

This clonotype came up many times. J is TRBJ2-1 and V is TRBV29-1; TRBD1 is a possible D gene (6 bases). Per the germline V gene, CDR1 is SQVTM and CDR2 is ANQGSEA. V shed 0 bases and J shed 8 bases, with 17 bases lying between them. The CDR3 spans 15 residues. The CDR3 DNA follows: TGCAGCGTTGAAGACCCGGGACACCTAAGCGATGAGCAGTTCTTC. Protein sequence: CSVEDPGHLSDEQFF.

This clonotype has at least ten counts. This sequence joins TRBV2 and TRBJ2-1; 8 bases fit TRBD2. CDR3 length equals 12 residues. V was clipped by 7 bases and J by 13 bases; unmatched bases: 9. Germline CDR1 is SNHLY and CDR2 is FYNNEI. The DNA of the CDR3 is TGTGCCAGCACGGGAGGGGCGCCTCTCCAGTTCTTC. It is translated as CASTGGAPLQFF.

This clonotype was seen at least ten times. This chain uses TRBV2 with TRBJ2-3; 11 bases are shared with TRBD2. Germline-derived CDR1 and CDR2 are SNHLY and FYNNEI. The J segment lost 6 bases and the V segment lost 7 bases, leaving 15 bases of the junction unmatched. This CDR3 spans 17 amino acids. In DNA, the CDR3 is TGTGCCAGCACCGGAATGGGGATAGCGGGGGGGTCCGATACGCAGTATTTT. Its protein is CASTGMGIAGGSDTQYF.

The V gene is TRBV20-1, the J gene TRBJ1-2; 7 bases agree with TRBD1. The CDR3 length is 14 residues. In germline, CDR1 is DFQATT, CDR2 SNEGSKA (reference sequence). The V and J ends lost 5 bases and 0 bases, in that order; junction bases with no gene match: 6. This CDR3 reads CSAVGQVANYGYTF. CDR3 nucleotides: TGCAGTGCTGTTGGACAGGTAGCTAACTATGGCTACACCTTC.

In its sample, this clonotype was seen a few times. CDR3 coding DNA: TGCAGTGCTAGGGACCTCTCTTACGAGCAGTACTTC. This gives the protein CSARDLSYEQYF. The chain is built from TRBV20-1 and TRBJ2-7; no clear D gene. CDR3 length equals 12 residues. Trimming removed 3 bases from V and 4 bases from J, with 10 bases in between. Germline assignment: CDR1 DFQATT and CDR2 SNEGSKA (reference sequence).